This TCR beta chain is drawn from a study of shared clonotypes between healthy human individuals. Comment on this clone: The target antigen is unknown. Different DNA sequences within this sample yield the same CDR3.

The germline gives CDR1 SGHTA, CDR2 FQGNSA. V was trimmed by 4 bases and J by 1 base, leaving 7 bases between them. This CDR3 is built from 13 residues. The data were produced by immunoSEQ multiplex PCR, yet TCRdb's version contains in-frame clones alone and is incomplete. The sample has approximately 2.4 million clones, roughly 95% seen once. General study results and limits: When naive CD4 clonotypes were compared across a few donors, 4% to 6.5% were shared.

The sequence came from a man between 18 and 29 years old in good health. The sequenced sample was naive CD4+ T cells sorted from blood. As to subset: CD45RA+ positively selected. The rearrangement uses TRBV7-2 and TRBJ2-5, with unresolved D. The CDR3 protein is CASSSRVQETQYF. The CDR3 coding sequence is TGTGCCAGCAGCTCAAGGGTCCAAGAGACCCAGTACTTC. Based on the CDR3 plus reference TRBV7-2 and TRBJ2-5, the full variable domain is GAGVSQSPSNKVTEKGKDVELRCDPISGHTALYWYRQSLGQGLEFLIYFQGNSAPDKSGLPSDRFSAERTGGSVSTLTIQRTQQEDSAVYLCASSSRVQETQYFGPGTRLLVL.